The clone carrying this T cell receptor beta chain was counted at least ten times. The antigen is undetermined. These data come from a study of prognosis after radiotherapy for stage I lung cancer. Study as a whole: Enrolled patients comprised roughly 13 with newly diagnosed primary stage I lung tumors and five or six with oligometastatic NSCLC after surgical resection of the primary tumor. Whole-study findings and limits: Median unique TCR clones dropped from around 10,000 to 6,900 after stereotactic body radiation therapy.

The CDR3 consists of 15 residues. J was trimmed by 3 bases and V by 3 bases; bases with no gene match: 8. Germline CDR1 is SGHDT and CDR2 is YYEEEE. Researchers used two-round multiplex PCR to amplify TCR beta CDR3 starting from genomic DNA. With primers specific to each TRBV and TRBJ gene, the first-round PCR was performed. TCRdb re-called the multiplex PCR reads through MiXCR, storing one row per CDR3 protein. The sample has roughly 11,000 distinct CDR3 sequences; approximately 40% are singletons. For each of two time points, an approximately 6-milliliter draw of peripheral blood was taken. The source is a donor of 50 years or more with non-small cell lung cancer. The chain links TRBV5-6 to TRBJ1-1; 7 nucleotides agree with TRBD1. This material consisted of PBMCs, taken before or after stereotactic body radiation therapy (not recorded which). The CDR3 sequence: CASSYKGGYDTEAFF. The CDR3 DNA reads as TGTGCCAGCAGCTACAAAGGGGGCTATGACACTGAAGCTTTCTTT.